This T cell receptor beta chain stems from a study of regulatory T cells in long-lasting Graves disease. For TCR beta, libraries came from iRepertoire HTBI primers and Arm-PCR of CDR3 regions. TCRdb called the multiplex PCR reads again in MiXCR, with one record for every CDR3 protein. This sample has over 650,000 distinct CDR3 sequences, with 25% to 35% found just once. Worth noting for this clonotype: Antigen unknown.

Time point noted: persistent/refractory GD, antithyroid drugs over 5 years with positive TRAb. Construction of the TCR library relied on RNA isolated from PBMCs. Study-level findings and limits: The number of shared public clonotypes was higher in persistent patients (about 2,700) than new patients (966).

Germline CDR1 SGHAT, CDR2 FQNNGV. There are 16 residues in the CDR3. Trimming removed 5 bases from V and 2 bases from J; junction bases left unmatched: 10. The sequences come from peripheral blood mononuclear cells (PBMCs), collected when the disease was refractory, from a patient treated with antithyroid drugs. The chain joins TRBV11-2 to TRBJ2-3; 7 nucleotides agree with TRBD2. The source is a female donor with Graves disease. This CDR3 reads CASSPWREGPTDTQYF. As DNA, the CDR3 is TGTGCCAGCAGCCCTTGGAGGGAGGGTCCCACAGATACGCAGTATTTT.